Shown below are 14 T cell receptor beta chains from a single sample sequenced in a study of beta chain features in type 1 diabetes. No antigen has been assigned to these receptors. The sequenced template was cDNA made from the entire isolated RNA. Method: immunoSEQ multiplex PCR; TCRdb's copy keeps in-frame clones and lacks some. The data show about 160,000 clones, roughly 7.1% seen once. Study-level findings and limits: For Type 1 diabetes patients, all four CD4+ subsets carried TCRB CDR3s that were moderately but significantly shorter.

Material: central memory CD4+ T cells from blood. The receptors were gathered from a middle-aged woman with type 1 diabetes.

This chain joins TRBV9 and TRBJ1-5, with TRBD1 identical over 9 bases. The CDR3 loop spans 16 amino acids. J was trimmed by 0 bases and V by 5 bases; bases with no gene match: 6. Germline V gene lookup returns CDR1 SGDLS and CDR2 YYNGEE. The CDR3 loop reads CASSGQGPDSNQPQHF. The CDR3, as DNA: TGTGCCAGCAGTGGACAGGGGCCGGATAGCAATCAGCCCCAGCATTTT.

The chain links TRBV25-1 to TRBJ1-1; a weak D match, TRBD1 (5 bases). Trimming removed 5 bases at V and 2 bases at J, with 9 bases between. CDR3 size: 13 residues. Germline values: CDR1 MGHDK, CDR2 SYGVNS. The CDR3 region has the DNA TGTGCCAGCAGTCTGACAGCTAACACTGAAGCTTTCTTT. Translating gives CASSLTANTEAFF.

CDR3 nucleotides: TGTGCCAGTAGTAATGAGCGGAACGGGTTCAACGAGCAGTACTTC. Residues: CASSNERNGFNEQYF. The chain joins TRBV19 to TRBJ2-7; maybe TRBD2 (5 bases). The CDR3 runs to 15 residues. Germline V gene lookup returns CDR1 LNHDA and CDR2 SQIVND (reference sequence). Trimming took 4 bases from V and 5 from J, leaving 18 bases between them.

In this sample, this clone turned up a few times. This chain links TRBV6-5 with TRBJ2-5; 8 nucleotides match TRBD2. The ends lost 2 bases at V and 5 bases at J; junction bases unmatched: 10. There are 16 residues in the CDR3. Germline CDR1 and CDR2: MNHEY and SVGAGI. The CDR3 DNA sequence: TGTGCCAGCAGTTACGGGAGCGGGAGTTTTGGTGAGACCCAGTACTTC. It is translated as CASSYGSGSFGETQYF.

This clone was detected a few times. V and J are TRBV2 and TRBJ1-5; D remains unclear. The V end was cut by 5 bases, the J end by 5 bases, with 13 bases between. In germline, CDR1 is SNHLY, CDR2 FYNNEI. CDR3 length: 14 residues. The DNA for the CDR3 is TGTGCCAGCAGTCGGTTGCAGGAGGATCAGCCCCAGCATTTT. Protein: CASSRLQEDQPQHF.

The rearrangement links TRBV5-1 to TRBJ2-7; 9 nucleotides line up with TRBD1. V dropped 4 bases and J dropped 5; count of bases not matched to a gene: 10. Germline CDR1 and CDR2: SGHRS and YFSETQ. The CDR3 runs to 15 residues. The CDR3 sequence: CASSPGTGRIDEQYF. CDR3 nucleotide sequence: TGCGCCAGCAGCCCGGGGACAGGGCGTATCGACGAGCAGTACTTC.

V gene TRBV7-2 combines with J gene TRBJ2-5, with D perhaps TRBD2 (5 bases). Germline V gives CDR1 SGHTA, CDR2 FQGNSA. The V end lost 1 base, the J end lost 5 bases, and 14 bases lay between the germline ends. The CDR3 loop spans 15 amino acids. The CDR3 is CASSLVVGVGETQYF. CDR3 DNA sequence: TGTGCCAGCAGCTTAGTAGTGGGAGTCGGTGAGACCCAGTACTTC.

This CDR3 reads CSVHRTGLSGNTIYF. The CDR3 bases are TGCAGCGTTCATAGGACAGGACTCTCTGGAAACACCATATATTTT. V is TRBV29-1 and J is TRBJ1-3, with 7 bases matching TRBD1. V shed 5 bases, J shed 0 bases, and the junction held 7 bases outside the gene matches. Germline CDR1 is SQVTM and CDR2 is ANQGSEA. This CDR3 region has 15 residues.

This clone came up many times. In nucleotides, the CDR3 is TGTGCCAGCAGCCCCTGGACGACAGGGAATTCACCCCTCCACTTT. Protein: CASSPWTTGNSPLHF. The chain is built from TRBV7-2 and TRBJ1-6; 7 positions match TRBD1. V lost 5 bases, J lost 7 bases, and 8 bases stayed unmatched. The germline gives CDR1 SGHTA, CDR2 FQGNSA. The CDR3 spans 15 residues.

Only a few counts were recorded for this clone. The chain has TRBV2 and TRBJ1-2; tentative D call: TRBD1 (5 bases). CDR1 and CDR2 (germline): SNHLY, FYNNEI. Trimming took off 4 bases at V and 4 bases at J, with 19 bases between the two ends. The CDR3 runs to 16 residues. The CDR3 loop is CASSVLREGTSYGYTF. In nucleotides, the CDR3 is TGTGCCAGCAGTGTTCTCAGGGAGGGTACGAGCTATGGCTACACCTTC.

This sequence joins TRBV4-2 and TRBJ1-1; D perhaps matches TRBD1 (5 bases). V gave up 0 bases and J gave up 0 bases, with 11 bases separating them. The CDR3 length is 16 residues. CDR1 is LGHNA, CDR2 YNFKEQ, per germline. DNA for the CDR3: TGTGCCAGCAGCCAAGATGGGGCAGGGATGAACACTGAAGCTTTCTTT. Its translation is CASSQDGAGMNTEAFF.

J is TRBJ2-7 and V is TRBV6-5, with 7 bases that match TRBD1. CDR1 is MNHEY, CDR2 SVGAGI, per germline. The CDR3 is 12 amino acids. V lost 6 bases, J lost 4 bases, and 3 bases stayed unmatched. In nucleotides, the CDR3 is TGTGCCAGCAGGGACAGGAATTACGAGCAGTACTTC. The encoded protein is CASRDRNYEQYF.

There are a few counts of this clone. The chain has TRBV7-8 and TRBJ2-5; D might be TRBD1 (6 bases). The V end was cut by 5 bases, the J end by 2 bases, with 9 bases between. CDR3 length: 13 residues. CDR1 and CDR2 from the germline V gene are SGHVS and FQNEAQ. CDR3 bases: TGTGCCAGCAGCCCCGGACAGCAAGAGACCCAGTACTTC. Its translation: CASSPGQQETQYF.

In this sample, this clone turned up a few times. The chain employs TRBV7-2 and TRBJ2-6, with D tentatively TRBD1 (6 bases). The germline V gene encodes CDR1 SGHTA and CDR2 FQGNSA. This CDR3 has 15 residues. V shed 3 bases and J shed 4 bases, with 10 bases lying between them. The CDR3 region is CASSFTGNGANVLTF. CDR3 DNA sequence: TGTGCCAGCAGCTTCACAGGGAACGGGGCCAACGTCCTGACTTTC.